The T cell receptor beta chain under discussion was sequenced for a study of technical replicates of blood from a handful of donors. The germline CDR1 and CDR2 sequences are MDHEN and SYDVKM. This CDR3 comprises 17 residues. The V segment lost 5 bases and the J segment 4 bases; nucleotides outside the gene matches: 10. Generated by immunoSEQ multiplex PCR, the TCRdb table keeps only in-frame clones and is missing some. This sample has about 84,000 clones, with roughly 97% found just once. The source of this sequence is a human donor in good health. This rearrangement joins TRBV28 to TRBJ2-1, with 11 nucleotides matching TRBD2. Sequencing was done on a sample of T cells isolated from PBMCs. Here the CDR3 DNA reads TGTGCCAGCAGTCTTGTACCGGGACTAGCGGCTTACAATGAGCAGTTCTTC. Its translation is CASSLVPGLAAYNEQFF.